The rows below give T cell receptor beta chains drawn from one sample of a study of T cell responses to AZD1222 COVID-19 vaccine. Profiling relied on immunoSEQ multiplex PCR, and the TCRdb table lists in-frame clones only, not all of them. The sample lists some 130,000 clones; more than 75% were seen once. The sample consisted of peripheral blood, taken on day 0 of AZD1222 vaccination. These receptors were obtained from an adult in good health. Each CDR3 is given with its conserved first and last residue. The D gene is left open where the match is weak. Expanded clones are given a class, and other clones once, few, many or no size at all.

size	D	V	J	CDR3	DNA
NA	TRBD2	TRBV27	TRBJ2-5	CASSPRTSGYPVAQYF	TGTGCCAGCAGTCCGAGGACTAGCGGGTACCCCGTGGCCCAGTACTTC
NA	NA	TRBV28	TRBJ2-1	CASSPTLGAGGGQFF	TGTGCCAGCAGTCCCACCCTGGGGGCAGGGGGGGGGCAGTTCTTC
NA	NA	TRBV7-3	TRBJ1-1	CASSLRMNTEAFF	TGTGCCAGCAGCTTGCGGATGAACACTGAAGCTTTCTTT
NA	TRBD1	TRBV7-2	TRBJ1-2	CASSPQGGQGYGYTF	TGTGCCAGCAGCCCCCAGGGGGGACAGGGGTATGGCTACACCTTC
NA	TRBD1	TRBV5-1	TRBJ2-5	CASSGDRGETQYF	TGCGCCAGCAGCGGGGACAGGGGAGAGACCCAGTACTTC
NA	NA	TRBV5-1	TRBJ1-6	CASSQGTSYNSPLHF	TGCGCCAGCAGCCAGGGGACCAGCTATAATTCACCCCTCCACTTT
NA	TRBD2	TRBV27	TRBJ2-1	CASSFSGGAGEQFF	TGTGCCAGCAGTTTTAGCGGGGGGGCGGGTGAGCAGTTCTTC
NA	NA	TRBV4-2	TRBJ1-4	CASSQDWGQFNEKLFF	TGTGCCAGCAGCCAAGATTGGGGACAATTTAATGAAAAACTGTTTTTT
once	NA	TRBV24-1	TRBJ1-5	CATREGSWGDQPQHF	TGTGCCACCAGGGAGGGGTCGTGGGGGGATCAGCCCCAGCATTTT
NA	NA	TRBV18	TRBJ2-7	CASSPPRGTVYEQYF	TGTGCCAGCTCCCCTCCTCGGGGGACAGTCTACGAGCAGTACTTC
NA	TRBD1	TRBV19	TRBJ1-4	CASSPGGRGEKLFF	TGTGCCAGTAGCCCAGGGGGCCGGGGTGAAAAACTGTTTTTT
NA	TRBD1	TRBV5-4	TRBJ2-2	CASSFFDRDTGELFF	TGTGCCAGCAGCTTTTTTGACAGGGACACCGGGGAGCTGTTTTTT
NA	NA	TRBV4-2	TRBJ1-1	CASSQERAGADTEAFF	TGTGCCAGCAGCCAAGAAAGGGCAGGCGCCGACACTGAAGCTTTCTTT
NA	NA	TRBV28	TRBJ2-5	CASSLWARTQYF	TGTGCCAGCAGTTTATGGGCTAGGACCCAGTACTTC
few	TRBD2	TRBV5-1	TRBJ2-7	CASSPGGYEQYF	TGCGCCAGCAGCCCCGGGGGGTACGAGCAGTACTTC
NA	NA	TRBV6-6	TRBJ2-3	CASSPTDTQYF	TGTGCCAGCAGTCCCACAGATACGCAGTATTTT
NA	TRBD1	TRBV10-3	TRBJ1-6	CAISGARGQGAAYNSPLHF	TGTGCCATCTCCGGAGCCAGGGGACAGGGGGCCGCCTATAATTCACCCCTCCACTTT
NA	NA	TRBV9	TRBJ1-4	CASSGQGRLPEKLFF	TGTGCCAGCAGCGGGCAAGGTCGATTGCCTGAAAAACTGTTTTTT
NA	NA	TRBV29-1	TRBJ2-1	CSVEGGFNNEQFF	TGCAGCGTTGAAGGGGGATTTAACAATGAGCAGTTCTTC
NA	NA	TRBV7-2	TRBJ1-4	CASSWGGAMGEKLFF	TGTGCCAGCAGCTGGGGAGGGGCAATGGGAGAAAAACTGTTTTTT
NA	NA	TRBV3-1/TRBV3-2	TRBJ2-1	CASSQSGNNEQFF	TGTGCCAGCAGCCAGAGTGGGAACAATGAGCAGTTCTTC
NA	NA	TRBV25-1	TRBJ1-4	CASSVHNEKLFF	TGTGCCAGCAGTGTCCATAATGAAAAACTGTTTTTT
once	NA	TRBV29-1	TRBJ2-7	CSVAEGRQYF	TGCAGCGTTGCTGAGGGGCGGCAGTACTTC
NA	TRBD1	TRBV27	TRBJ2-7	CASSLGGQGEYF	TGTGCCAGCAGTTTGGGGGGACAGGGGGAGTACTTC
NA	TRBD1	TRBV6-2/TRBV6-3	TRBJ1-1	CASSYSSVGGPKLSTEAFF	TGTGCCAGCAGTTACTCGTCTGTAGGGGGCCCAAAGCTATCAACTGAAGCTTTCTTT
NA	NA	TRBV10-2	TRBJ1-3	CASSEVAQGSGNTIYF	TGCGCCAGCAGTGAGGTAGCGCAGGGATCCGGAAACACCATATATTTT
NA	TRBD2	TRBV27	TRBJ2-3	CASSLAGADTQYF	TGTGCCAGCAGTTTAGCGGGGGCAGATACGCAGTATTTT
once	TRBD1	TRBV7-3	TRBJ1-1	CASSFQGGTEAFF	TGTGCCAGCAGCTTCCAGGGGGGAACTGAAGCTTTCTTT
NA	NA	TRBV5-8	TRBJ1-2	CASSLVGGKGGYTF	TGTGCCAGCAGCTTGGTAGGAGGGAAAGGTGGCTACACCTTC
NA	NA	TRBV5-1	TRBJ2-7	CARSLVGGGRYEQYF	TGCGCCCGCAGCTTGGTTGGGGGGGGCCGGTACGAGCAGTACTTC